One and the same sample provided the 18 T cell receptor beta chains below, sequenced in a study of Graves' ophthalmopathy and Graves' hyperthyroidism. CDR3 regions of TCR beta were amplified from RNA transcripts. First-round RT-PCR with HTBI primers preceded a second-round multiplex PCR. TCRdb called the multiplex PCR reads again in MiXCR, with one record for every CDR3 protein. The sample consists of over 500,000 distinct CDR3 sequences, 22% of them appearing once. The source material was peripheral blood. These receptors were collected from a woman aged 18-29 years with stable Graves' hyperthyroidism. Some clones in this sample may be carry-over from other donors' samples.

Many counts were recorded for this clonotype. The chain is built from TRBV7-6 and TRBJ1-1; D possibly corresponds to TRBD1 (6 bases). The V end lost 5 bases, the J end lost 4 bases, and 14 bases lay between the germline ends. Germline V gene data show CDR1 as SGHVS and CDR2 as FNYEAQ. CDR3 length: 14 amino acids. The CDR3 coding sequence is TGTGCCAGCAGCACCTCAGGAGGGGGCACTGAAGCTTTCTTT. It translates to CASSTSGGGTEAFF. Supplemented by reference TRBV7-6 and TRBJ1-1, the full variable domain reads GAGVSQSPRYKVTKRGQDVALRCDPISGHVSLYWYRQALGQGPEFLTYFNYEAQQDKSGLPNDRFSAERPEGSISTLTIQRTEQRDSAMYRCASSTSGGGTEAFFGQGTRLTVV.

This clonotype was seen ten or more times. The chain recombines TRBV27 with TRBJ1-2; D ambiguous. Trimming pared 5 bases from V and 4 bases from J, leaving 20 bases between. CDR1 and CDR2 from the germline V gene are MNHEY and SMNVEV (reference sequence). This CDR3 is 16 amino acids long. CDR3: CASSPLWGPRPYGYTF. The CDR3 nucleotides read TGTGCCAGCAGTCCCTTATGGGGTCCACGGCCCTATGGCTACACCTTC.

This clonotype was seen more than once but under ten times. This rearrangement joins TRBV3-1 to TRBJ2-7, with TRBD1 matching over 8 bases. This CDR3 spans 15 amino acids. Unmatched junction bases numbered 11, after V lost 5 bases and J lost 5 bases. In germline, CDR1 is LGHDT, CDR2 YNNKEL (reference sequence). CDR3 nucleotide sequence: TGTGCCAGCAGCAAAACCGGGACAGGAAACGACGAGCAGTACTTC. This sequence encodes CASSKTGTGNDEQYF.

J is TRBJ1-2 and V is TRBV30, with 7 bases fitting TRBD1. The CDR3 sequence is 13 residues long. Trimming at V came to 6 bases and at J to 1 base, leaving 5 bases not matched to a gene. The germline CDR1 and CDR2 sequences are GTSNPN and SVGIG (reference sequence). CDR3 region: CACGDSYNYGYTF. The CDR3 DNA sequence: TGTGCCTGTGGGGACAGCTATAACTATGGCTACACCTTC.

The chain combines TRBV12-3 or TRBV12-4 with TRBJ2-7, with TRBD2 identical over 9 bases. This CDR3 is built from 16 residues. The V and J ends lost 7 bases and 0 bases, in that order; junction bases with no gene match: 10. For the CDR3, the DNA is TGTGCCAGCACTACCAGCGGGGGGTCGAGCTCCTACGAGCAGTACTTC. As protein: CASTTSGGSSSYEQYF.

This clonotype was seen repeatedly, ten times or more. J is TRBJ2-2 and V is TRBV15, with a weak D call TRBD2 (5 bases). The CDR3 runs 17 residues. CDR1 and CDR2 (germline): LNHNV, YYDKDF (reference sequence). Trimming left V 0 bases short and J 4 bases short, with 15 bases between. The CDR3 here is CATSRDGLARFTGELFF. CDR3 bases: TGTGCCACCAGCAGAGATGGTCTAGCAAGGTTCACCGGGGAGCTGTTTTTT.

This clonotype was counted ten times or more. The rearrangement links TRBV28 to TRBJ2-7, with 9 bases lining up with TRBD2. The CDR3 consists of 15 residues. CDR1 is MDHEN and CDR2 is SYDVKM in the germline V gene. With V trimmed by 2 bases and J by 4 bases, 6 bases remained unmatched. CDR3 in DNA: TGTGCCAGCAGTTTACCCAGCGGGGGGCGATACGAGCAGTACTTC. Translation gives CASSLPSGGRYEQYF.

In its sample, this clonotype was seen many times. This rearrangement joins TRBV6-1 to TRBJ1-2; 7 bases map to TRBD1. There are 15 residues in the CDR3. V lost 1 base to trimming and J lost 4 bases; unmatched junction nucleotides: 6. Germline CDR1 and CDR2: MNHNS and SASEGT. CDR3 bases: TGTGCCAGCAGTGAAGTGAGGGGGCCACGCTATGGCTACACCTTC. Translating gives CASSEVRGPRYGYTF.

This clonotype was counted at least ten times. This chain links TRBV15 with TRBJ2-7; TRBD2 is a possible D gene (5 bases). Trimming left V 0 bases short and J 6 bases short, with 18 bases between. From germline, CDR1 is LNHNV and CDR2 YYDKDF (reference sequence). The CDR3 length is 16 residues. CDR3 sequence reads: CATSRDPRVFSAEQYF. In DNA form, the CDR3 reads TGTGCCACCAGCAGAGATCCGAGGGTCTTCTCTGCCGAGCAGTACTTC.

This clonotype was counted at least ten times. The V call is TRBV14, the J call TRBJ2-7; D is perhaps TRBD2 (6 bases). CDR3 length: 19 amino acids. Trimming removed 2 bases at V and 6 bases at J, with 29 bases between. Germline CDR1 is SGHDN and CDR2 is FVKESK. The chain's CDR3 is CASSQSLPTTTGVPGEQYF. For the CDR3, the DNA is TGTGCCAGCAGCCAATCCCTCCCAACCACGACGGGGGTTCCCGGCGAGCAGTACTTC.

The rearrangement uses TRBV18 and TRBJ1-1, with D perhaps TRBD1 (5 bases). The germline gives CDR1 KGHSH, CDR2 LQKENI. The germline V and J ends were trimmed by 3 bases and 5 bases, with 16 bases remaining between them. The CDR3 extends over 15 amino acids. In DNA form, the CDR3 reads TGTGCCAGCTCACCGCAGGGAGCCGGCAATACTGAAGCTTTCTTT. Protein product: CASSPQGAGNTEAFF.

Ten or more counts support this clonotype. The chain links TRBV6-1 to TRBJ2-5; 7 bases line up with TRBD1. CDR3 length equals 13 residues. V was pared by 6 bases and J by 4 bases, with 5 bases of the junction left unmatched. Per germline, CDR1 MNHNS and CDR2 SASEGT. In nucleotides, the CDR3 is TGTGCCAGCAGAGACAGGGTAGTAGAGACCCAGTACTTC. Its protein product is CASRDRVVETQYF.

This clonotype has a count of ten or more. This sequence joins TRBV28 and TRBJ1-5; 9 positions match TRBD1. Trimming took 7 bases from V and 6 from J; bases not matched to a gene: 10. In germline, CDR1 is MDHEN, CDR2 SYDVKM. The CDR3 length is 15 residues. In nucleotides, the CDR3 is TGTGCCAGCACGTCGGGACAGGGCATAGGTCAGCCCCAGCATTTT. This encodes CASTSGQGIGQPQHF.

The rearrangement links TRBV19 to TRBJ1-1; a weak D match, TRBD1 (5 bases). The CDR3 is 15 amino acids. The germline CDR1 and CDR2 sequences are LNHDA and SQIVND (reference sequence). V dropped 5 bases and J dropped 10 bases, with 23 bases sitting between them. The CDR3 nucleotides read TGTGCCAGTAGTTCTGCCGGGACTGCCCGTTCCGGAGCTTTCTTT. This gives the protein CASSSAGTARSGAFF.

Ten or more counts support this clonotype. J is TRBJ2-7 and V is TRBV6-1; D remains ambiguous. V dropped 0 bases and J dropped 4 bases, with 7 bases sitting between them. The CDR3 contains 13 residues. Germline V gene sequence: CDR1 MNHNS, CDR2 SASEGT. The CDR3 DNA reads TGTGCCAGCAGTGAAGCCCCCTTTTACGAGCAGTACTTC. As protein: CASSEAPFYEQYF.

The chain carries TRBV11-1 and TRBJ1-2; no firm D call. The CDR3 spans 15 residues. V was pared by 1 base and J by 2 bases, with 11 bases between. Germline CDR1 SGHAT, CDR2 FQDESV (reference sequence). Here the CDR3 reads CASSLGQKPNYGYTF. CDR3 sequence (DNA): TGTGCCAGCAGCTTAGGGCAGAAACCCAACTATGGCTACACCTTC.

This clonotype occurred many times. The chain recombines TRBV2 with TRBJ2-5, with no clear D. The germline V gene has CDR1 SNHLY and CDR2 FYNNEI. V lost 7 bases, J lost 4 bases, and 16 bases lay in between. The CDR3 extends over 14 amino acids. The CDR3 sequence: CASTRQAVTETQYF. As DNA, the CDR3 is TGTGCCAGCACCAGGCAGGCAGTAACAGAGACCCAGTACTTC.

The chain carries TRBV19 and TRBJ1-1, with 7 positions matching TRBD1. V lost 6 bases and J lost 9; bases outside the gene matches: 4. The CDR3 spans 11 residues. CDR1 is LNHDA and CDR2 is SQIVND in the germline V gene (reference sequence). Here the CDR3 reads CASSPGQQAFF. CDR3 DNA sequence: TGTGCCAGTAGCCCGGGACAGCAAGCTTTCTTT.